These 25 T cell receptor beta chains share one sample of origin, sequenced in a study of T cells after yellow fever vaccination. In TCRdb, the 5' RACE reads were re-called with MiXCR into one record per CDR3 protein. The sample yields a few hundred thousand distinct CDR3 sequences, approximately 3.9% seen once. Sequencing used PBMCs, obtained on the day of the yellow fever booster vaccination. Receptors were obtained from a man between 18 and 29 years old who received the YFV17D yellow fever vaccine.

The CDR3 sequence: CASSIRGVTEAFF. CDR3 DNA sequence: TGTGCCAGTAGTATTAGAGGAGTCACTGAAGCTTTCTTT. The rearrangement links TRBV19 to TRBJ1-1; D is unclear. With 3 bases removed from V and 4 bases from J, the gap between germline ends came to 9 bases. From germline, CDR1 is LNHDA and CDR2 SQIVND (reference sequence). There are 13 residues in the CDR3.

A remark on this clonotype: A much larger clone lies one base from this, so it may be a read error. The CDR3 spells CASSPAGGDPDTEYF. The CDR3 nucleotides read TGTGCCAGCAGTCCCGCAGGGGGCGATCCAGATACGGAGTATTTT. The chain is built from TRBV12-3 or TRBV12-4 and TRBJ2-3; 8 bases align to TRBD1. The CDR3 is 15 residues long.

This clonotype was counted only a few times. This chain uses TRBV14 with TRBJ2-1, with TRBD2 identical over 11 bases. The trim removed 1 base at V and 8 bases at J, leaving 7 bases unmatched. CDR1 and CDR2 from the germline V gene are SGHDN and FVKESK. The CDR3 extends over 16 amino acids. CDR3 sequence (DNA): TGTGCCAGCAGCCAAGCTAAGACTAGCGGGGACTATGAGCAGTTCTTC. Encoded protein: CASSQAKTSGDYEQFF.

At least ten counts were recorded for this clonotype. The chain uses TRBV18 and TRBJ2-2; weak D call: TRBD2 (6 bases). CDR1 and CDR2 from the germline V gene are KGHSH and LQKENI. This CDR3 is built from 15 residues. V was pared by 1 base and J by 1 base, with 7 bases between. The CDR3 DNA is TGTGCCAGCTCACCACTGCGGGGGAACACCGGGGAGCTGTTTTTT. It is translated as CASSPLRGNTGELFF.

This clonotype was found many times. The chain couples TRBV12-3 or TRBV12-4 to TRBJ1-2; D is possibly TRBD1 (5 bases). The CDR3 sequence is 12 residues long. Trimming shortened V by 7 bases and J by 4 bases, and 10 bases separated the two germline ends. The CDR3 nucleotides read TGTGCCAGCAATCCAGGGTCCTATGGCTACACCTTC. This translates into CASNPGSYGYTF.

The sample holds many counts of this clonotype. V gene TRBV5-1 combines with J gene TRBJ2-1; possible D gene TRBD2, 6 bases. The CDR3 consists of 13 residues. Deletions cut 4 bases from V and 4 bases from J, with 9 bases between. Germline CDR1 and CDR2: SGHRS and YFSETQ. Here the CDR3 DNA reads TGCGCCAGCAGCCTGGGGACTTACAATGAGCAGTTCTTC. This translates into CASSLGTYNEQFF.

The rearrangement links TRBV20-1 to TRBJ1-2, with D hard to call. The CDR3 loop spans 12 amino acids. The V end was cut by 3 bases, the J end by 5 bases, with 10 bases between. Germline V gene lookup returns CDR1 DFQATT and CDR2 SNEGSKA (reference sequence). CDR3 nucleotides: TGCAGTGCTAGTAACAGCGCGTATGGCTACACCTTC. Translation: CSASNSAYGYTF.

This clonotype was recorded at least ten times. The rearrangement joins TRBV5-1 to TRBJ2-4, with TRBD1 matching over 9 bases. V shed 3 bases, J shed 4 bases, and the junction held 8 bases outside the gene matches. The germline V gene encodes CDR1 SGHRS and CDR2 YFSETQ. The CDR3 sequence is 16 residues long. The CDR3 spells CASSSTPGTGKNIQYF. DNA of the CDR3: TGCGCCAGCAGCTCAACCCCCGGGACAGGGAAAAACATTCAGTACTTC.

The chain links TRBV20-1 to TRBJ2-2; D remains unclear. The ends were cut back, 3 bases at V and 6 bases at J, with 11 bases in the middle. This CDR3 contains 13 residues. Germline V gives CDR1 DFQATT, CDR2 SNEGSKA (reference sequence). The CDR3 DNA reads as TGCAGTGCTAGGGTTAGCAGCCCCGGGGAGCTGTTTTTT. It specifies CSARVSSPGELFF.

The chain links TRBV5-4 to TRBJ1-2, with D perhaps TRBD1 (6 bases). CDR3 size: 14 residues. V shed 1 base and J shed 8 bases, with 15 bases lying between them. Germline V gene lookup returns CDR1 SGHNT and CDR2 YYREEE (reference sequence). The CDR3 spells CASSLSGRGRGYTF. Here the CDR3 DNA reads TGTGCCAGCAGCTTGAGCGGCAGGGGCAGGGGCTACACCTTC.

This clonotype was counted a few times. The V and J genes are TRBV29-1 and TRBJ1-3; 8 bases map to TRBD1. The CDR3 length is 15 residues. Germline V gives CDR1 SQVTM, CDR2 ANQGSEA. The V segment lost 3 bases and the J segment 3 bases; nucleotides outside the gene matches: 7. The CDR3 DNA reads TGCAGCGTTGAGGATGTGGGGACAGGTGGAAACACCATATATTTT. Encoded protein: CSVEDVGTGGNTIYF.

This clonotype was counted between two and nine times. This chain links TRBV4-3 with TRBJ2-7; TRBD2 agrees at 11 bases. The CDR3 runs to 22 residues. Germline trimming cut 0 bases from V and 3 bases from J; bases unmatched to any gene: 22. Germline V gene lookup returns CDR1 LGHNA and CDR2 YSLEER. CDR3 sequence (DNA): TGCGCCAGCAGCCAAGATGCGGTTAGGGTCCGGCTAGCGGGGGGAAAGTTCTACGAGCAGTACTTC. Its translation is CASSQDAVRVRLAGGKFYEQYF.

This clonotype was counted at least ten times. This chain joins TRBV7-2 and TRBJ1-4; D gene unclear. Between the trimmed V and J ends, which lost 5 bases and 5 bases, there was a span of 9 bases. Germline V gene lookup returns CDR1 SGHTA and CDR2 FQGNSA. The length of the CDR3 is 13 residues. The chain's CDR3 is CASSREANEKLFF. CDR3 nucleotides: TGTGCCAGCAGCCGGGAGGCAAATGAAAAACTGTTTTTT.

The CDR3 DNA sequence: TGTGCCAGCAGTTACATTCGGGGGGTGGGTCAGCCCCAGCATTTT. This gives the protein CASSYIRGVGQPQHF. The chain uses TRBV6-6 and TRBJ1-5, with D possibly being TRBD1 (5 bases). Germline CDR1 and CDR2: MNHNY and SVGAGI (reference sequence). With 2 bases removed from V and 6 bases from J, the gap between germline ends came to 14 bases. The CDR3 is 15 amino acids.

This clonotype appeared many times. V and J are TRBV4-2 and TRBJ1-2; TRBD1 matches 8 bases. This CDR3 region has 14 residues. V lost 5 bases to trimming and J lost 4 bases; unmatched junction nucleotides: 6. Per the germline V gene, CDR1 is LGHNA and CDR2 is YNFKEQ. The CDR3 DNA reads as TGTGCCAGCAGCTCCGGGACAGGACTCTATGGCTACACCTTC. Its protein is CASSSGTGLYGYTF.

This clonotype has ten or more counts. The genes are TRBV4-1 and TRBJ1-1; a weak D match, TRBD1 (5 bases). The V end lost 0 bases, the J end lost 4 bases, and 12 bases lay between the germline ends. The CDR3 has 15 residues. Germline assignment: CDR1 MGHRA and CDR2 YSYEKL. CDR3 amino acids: CASSQEGGFSTEAFF. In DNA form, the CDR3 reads TGCGCCAGCAGCCAAGAGGGGGGTTTCAGCACTGAAGCTTTCTTT.

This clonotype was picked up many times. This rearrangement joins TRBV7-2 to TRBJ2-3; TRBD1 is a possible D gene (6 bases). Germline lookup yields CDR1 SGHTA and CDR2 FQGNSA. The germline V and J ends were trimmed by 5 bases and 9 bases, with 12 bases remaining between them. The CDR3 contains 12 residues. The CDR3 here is CASSQGKRTQYF. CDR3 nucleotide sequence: TGTGCCAGCAGCCAGGGGAAGCGGACGCAGTATTTT.

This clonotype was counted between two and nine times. CDR3 nucleotides: TGTGCCAGCAGCCTGGGGCGACACTCGAACACTGAAGCTTTCTTT. Translation gives CASSLGRHSNTEAFF. The rearrangement uses TRBV4-2 and TRBJ1-1; TRBD1 might be the D (5 bases). V gave up 4 bases and J gave up 1 base, with 13 bases separating them. The germline gives CDR1 LGHNA, CDR2 YNFKEQ. The CDR3 extends over 15 amino acids.

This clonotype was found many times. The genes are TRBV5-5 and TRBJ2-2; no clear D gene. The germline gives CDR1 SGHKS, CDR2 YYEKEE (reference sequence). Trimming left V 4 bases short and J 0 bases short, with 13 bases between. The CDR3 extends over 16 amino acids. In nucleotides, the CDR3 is TGTGCCAGCAGCCGATTAAGGAGCACGAACACCGGGGAGCTGTTTTTT. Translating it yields CASSRLRSTNTGELFF.

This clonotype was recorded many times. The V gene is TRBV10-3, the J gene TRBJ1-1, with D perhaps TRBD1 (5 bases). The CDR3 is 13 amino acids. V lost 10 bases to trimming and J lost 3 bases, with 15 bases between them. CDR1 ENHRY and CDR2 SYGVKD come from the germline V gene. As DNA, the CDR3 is TGTGCCACCTACGACAGAGATGACACTGAAGCTTTCTTT. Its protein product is CATYDRDDTEAFF.

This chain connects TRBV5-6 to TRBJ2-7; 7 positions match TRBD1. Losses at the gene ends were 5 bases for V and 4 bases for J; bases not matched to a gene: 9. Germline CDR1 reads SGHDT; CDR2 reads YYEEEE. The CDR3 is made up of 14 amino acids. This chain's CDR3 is CASRSGTVRYEQYV. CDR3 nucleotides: TGTGCCAGCAGGTCCGGGACAGTACGGTACGAGCAGTACGTC.

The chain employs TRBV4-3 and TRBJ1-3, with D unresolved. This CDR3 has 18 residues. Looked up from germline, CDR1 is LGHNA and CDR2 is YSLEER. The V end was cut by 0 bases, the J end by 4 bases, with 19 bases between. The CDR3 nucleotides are TGCGCCAGCAGCCAAGACTTATCAAGGAGTGAATTGGGAAACACCATATATTTT. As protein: CASSQDLSRSELGNTIYF.

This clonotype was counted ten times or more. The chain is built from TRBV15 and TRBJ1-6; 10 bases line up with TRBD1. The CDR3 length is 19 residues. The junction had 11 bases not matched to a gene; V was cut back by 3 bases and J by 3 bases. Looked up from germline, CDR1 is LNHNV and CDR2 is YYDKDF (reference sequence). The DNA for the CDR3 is TGTGCCACCAGCAGTGACCGGGACAGGGGATGGAACTATAATTCACCCCTCCACTTT. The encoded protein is CATSSDRDRGWNYNSPLHF.

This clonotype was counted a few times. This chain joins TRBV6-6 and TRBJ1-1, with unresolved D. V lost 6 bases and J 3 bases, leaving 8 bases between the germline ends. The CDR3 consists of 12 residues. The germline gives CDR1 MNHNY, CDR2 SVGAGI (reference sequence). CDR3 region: CASSWPDTEAFF. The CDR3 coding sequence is TGTGCCAGCAGCTGGCCCGACACTGAAGCTTTCTTT.

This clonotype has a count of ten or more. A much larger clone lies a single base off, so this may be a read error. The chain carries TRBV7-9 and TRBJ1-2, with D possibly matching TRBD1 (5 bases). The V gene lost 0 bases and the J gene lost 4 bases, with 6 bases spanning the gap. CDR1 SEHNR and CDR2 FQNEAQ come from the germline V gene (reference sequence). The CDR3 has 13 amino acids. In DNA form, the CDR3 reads TGTGCCAGCAGCTTAGCAGGGGCCTATGGCTACACCTTC. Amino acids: CASSLAGAYGYTF.